Here is one T cell receptor (beta chain) with its context. The antigen is not known. Using a J-beta primer mix together with a sample-barcoded 5' primer, a second PCR was run for about 6 to 12 cycles. Template switching added a 12-random-nucleotide identifier to every cDNA molecule. Using its own MiXCR run on the 5' RACE reads, TCRdb lists one record per CDR3 protein. This table holds around 1,000,000 distinct CDR3 sequences, roughly two fifths found once. The germline gives CDR1 MNHNY, CDR2 SVGAGI (reference sequence). The CDR3 loop spans 14 amino acids. Between the trimmed V and J ends, which lost 11 bases and 2 bases, there was a span of 18 bases. The sample originates from a study of blood T cells in healthy people across ages. About the study: There was about one barcoded beta molecule captured by template switching per two T cells. Study-wide results and limits: The study regarded diversity estimates from one million T cells as underestimates.

The clonotype comes from a man aged 18 to 29 in good health. This chain connects TRBV6-6 to TRBJ1-2; tentative D call: TRBD1 (5 bases). Input material: blood. As DNA, the CDR3 is TGTGCCTCTACCCTTGGGGCTACAAACTATGGCTACACCTTC. It specifies CASTLGATNYGYTF.